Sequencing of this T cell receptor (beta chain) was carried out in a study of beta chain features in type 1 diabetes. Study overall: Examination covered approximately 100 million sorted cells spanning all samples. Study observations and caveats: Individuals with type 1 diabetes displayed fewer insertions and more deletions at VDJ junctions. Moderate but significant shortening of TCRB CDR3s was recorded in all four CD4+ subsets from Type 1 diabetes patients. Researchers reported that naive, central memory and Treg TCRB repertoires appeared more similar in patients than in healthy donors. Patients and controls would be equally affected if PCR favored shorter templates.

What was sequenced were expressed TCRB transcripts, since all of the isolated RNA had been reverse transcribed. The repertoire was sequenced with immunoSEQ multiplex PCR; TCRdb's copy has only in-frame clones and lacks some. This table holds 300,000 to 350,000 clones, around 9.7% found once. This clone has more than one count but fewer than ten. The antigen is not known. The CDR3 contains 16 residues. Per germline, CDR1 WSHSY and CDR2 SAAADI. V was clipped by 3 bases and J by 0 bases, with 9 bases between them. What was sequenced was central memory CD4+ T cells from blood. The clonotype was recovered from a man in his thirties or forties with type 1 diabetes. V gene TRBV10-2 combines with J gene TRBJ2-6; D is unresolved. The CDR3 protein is CASSDLWSSGANVLTF. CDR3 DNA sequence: TGCGCCAGCAGTGATTTGTGGAGCTCTGGGGCCAACGTCCTGACTTTC.